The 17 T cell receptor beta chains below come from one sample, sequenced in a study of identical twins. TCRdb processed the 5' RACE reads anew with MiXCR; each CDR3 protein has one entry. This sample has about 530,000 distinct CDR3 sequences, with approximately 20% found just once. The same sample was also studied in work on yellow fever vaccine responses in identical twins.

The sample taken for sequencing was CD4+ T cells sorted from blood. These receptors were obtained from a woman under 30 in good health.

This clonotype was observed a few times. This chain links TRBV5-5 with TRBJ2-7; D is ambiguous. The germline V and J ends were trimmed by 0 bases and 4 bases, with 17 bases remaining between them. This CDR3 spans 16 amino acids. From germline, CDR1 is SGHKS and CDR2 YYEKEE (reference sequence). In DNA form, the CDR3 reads TGTGCCAGCAGCTTGGAATCCGAGGTCAACCTTTACGAGCAGTACTTC. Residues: CASSLESEVNLYEQYF.

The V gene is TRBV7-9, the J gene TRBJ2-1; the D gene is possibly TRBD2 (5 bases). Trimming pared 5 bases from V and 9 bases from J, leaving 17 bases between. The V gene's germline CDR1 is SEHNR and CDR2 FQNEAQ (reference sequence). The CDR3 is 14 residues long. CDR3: CASSRRTEPSEQFF. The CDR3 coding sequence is TGTGCCAGCAGCCGAAGGACTGAGCCTAGTGAGCAGTTCTTC.

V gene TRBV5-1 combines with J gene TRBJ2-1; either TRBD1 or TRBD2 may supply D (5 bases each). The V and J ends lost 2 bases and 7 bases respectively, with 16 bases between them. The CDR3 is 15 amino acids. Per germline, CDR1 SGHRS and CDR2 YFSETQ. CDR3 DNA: TGCGCCAGCAGCTTTCTTGGGAGTTCAGGGAATGAGCAGTTCTTC. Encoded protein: CASSFLGSSGNEQFF.

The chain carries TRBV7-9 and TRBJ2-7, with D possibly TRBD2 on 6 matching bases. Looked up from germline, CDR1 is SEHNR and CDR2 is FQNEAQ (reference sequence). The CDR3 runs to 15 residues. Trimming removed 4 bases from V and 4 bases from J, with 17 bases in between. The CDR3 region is CASSSPDRGYYEQYV. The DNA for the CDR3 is TGTGCCAGCAGCTCACCCGACCGGGGGTATTACGAGCAGTACGTC.

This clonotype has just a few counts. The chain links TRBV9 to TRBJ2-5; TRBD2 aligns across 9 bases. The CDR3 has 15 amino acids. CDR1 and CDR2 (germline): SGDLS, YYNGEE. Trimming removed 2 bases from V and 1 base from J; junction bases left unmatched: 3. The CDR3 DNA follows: TGTGCCAGCAGCGTTGCGGGAGGGCTCCAAGAGACCCAGTACTTC. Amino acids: CASSVAGGLQETQYF.

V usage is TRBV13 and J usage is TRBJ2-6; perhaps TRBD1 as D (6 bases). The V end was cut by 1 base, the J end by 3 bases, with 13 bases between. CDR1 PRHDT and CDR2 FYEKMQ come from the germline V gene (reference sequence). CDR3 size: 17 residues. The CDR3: CASSLDRANGGANVLTF. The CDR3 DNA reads TGTGCCAGCAGCTTAGACAGGGCCAACGGTGGGGCCAACGTCCTGACTTTC.

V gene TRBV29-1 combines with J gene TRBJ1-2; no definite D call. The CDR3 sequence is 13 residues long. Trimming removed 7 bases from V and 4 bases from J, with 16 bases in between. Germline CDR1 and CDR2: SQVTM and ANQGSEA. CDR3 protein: CSAGSQTLYGYTF. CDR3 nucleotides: TGCAGCGCTGGGTCGCAGACCCTCTATGGCTACACCTTC. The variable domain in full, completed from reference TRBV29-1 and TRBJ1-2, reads SAVISQKPSRDICQRGTSLTIQCQVDSQVTMMFWYRQQPGQSLTLIATANQGSEATYESGFVIDKFPISRPNLTFSTLTVSNMSPEDSSIYLCSAGSQTLYGYTFGSGTRLTVV.

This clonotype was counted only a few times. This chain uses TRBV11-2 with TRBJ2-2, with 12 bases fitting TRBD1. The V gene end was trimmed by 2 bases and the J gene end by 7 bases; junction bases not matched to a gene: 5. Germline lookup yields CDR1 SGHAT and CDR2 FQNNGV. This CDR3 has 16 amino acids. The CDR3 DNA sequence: TGTGCCAGCAGCTTATGGGGACAGGGGGCCGGCGGGGAGCTGTTTTTT. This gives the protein CASSLWGQGAGGELFF.

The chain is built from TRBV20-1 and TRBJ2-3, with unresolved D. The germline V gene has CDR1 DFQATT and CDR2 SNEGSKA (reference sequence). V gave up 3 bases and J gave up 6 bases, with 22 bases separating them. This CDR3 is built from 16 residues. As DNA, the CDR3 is TGCAGTGCTAGCCCTCCCTTGTTGGCGACGGATGATACGCAGTATTTT. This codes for CSASPPLLATDDTQYF.

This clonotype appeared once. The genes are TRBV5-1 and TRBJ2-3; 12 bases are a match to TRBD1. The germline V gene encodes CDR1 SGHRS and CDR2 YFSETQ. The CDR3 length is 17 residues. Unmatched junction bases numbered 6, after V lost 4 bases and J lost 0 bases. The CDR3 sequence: CASSTSGTGGSTDTQYF. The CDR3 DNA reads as TGCGCCAGCAGCACGTCCGGGACAGGGGGCAGCACAGATACGCAGTATTTT.

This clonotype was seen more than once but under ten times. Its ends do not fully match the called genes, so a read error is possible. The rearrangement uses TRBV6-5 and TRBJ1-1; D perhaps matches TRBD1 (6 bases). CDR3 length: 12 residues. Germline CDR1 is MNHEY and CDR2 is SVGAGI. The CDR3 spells CASSQGTMEVCF. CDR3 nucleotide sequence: TGTGCCAGCAGTCAAGGGACAATGGAAGTATGCTTT.

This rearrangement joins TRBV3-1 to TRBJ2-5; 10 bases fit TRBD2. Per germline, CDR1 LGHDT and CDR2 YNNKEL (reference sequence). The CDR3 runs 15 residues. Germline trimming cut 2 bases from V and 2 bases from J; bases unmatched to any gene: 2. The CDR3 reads CASSQPGLAQETQYF. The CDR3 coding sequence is TGTGCCAGCAGCCAACCGGGACTAGCGCAAGAGACCCAGTACTTC.

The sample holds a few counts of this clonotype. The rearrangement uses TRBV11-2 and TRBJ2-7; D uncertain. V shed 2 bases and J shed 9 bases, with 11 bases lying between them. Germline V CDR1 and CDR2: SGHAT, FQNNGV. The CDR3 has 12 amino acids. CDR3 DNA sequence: TGTGCCAGCAGCTTAACTTCTACGGGGCAGTACGTC. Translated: CASSLTSTGQYV.

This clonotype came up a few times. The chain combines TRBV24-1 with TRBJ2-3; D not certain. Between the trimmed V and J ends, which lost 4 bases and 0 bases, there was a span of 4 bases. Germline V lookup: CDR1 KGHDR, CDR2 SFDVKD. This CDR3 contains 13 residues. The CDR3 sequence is CATSEVSTDTQYF. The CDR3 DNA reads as TGTGCCACCAGTGAAGTTAGCACAGATACGCAGTATTTT.

CDR3 residues: CASSDGNPYEQYV. The CDR3 DNA is TGTGCCAGCAGTGACGGGAATCCTTACGAGCAGTACGTC. The J gene is TRBJ2-7, the V gene TRBV6-1; tentative D call: TRBD2 (5 bases). The CDR3 sequence is 13 residues long. V shed 3 bases and J shed 4 bases, with 10 bases lying between them. Germline lookup yields CDR1 MNHNS and CDR2 SASEGT.

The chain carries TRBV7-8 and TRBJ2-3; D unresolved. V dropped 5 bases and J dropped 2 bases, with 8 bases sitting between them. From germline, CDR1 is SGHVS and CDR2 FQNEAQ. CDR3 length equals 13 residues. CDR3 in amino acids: CASSPSFTDTQYF. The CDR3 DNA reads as TGTGCCAGCAGCCCATCATTCACAGATACGCAGTATTTT.

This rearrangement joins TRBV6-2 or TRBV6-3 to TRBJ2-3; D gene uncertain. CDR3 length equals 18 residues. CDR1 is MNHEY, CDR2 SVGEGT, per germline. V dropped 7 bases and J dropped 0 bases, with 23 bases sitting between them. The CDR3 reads CASTSARKQRTSTDTQYF. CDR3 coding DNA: TGTGCCAGCACGTCGGCGCGCAAACAACGTACTAGCACAGATACGCAGTATTTT.